A selection of T cell receptor beta chains follows, all from one sample in a study of blood T cell repertoires in COVID-19. Using immunoSEQ multiplex PCR, the repertoire was profiled, and TCRdb retains in-frame clones only, with some absent. This table holds about 210,000 clones, under 90% found once. The sample consisted of peripheral blood. Receptors were obtained from a woman of 80 years or more with COVID-19, enrolled during active disease. Both conserved end residues are part of each CDR3. D genes are given only for firm matches. Rows may omit the clone size; those that give it use once, few, many or a size class.

clone_size j_call v_call d_call cdr3_nt cdr3_aa
once TRBJ1-3 TRBV4-2 - TGTGCCAGCAGCCAAGACAGGATATCTGGAAACACCATATATTTT CASSQDRISGNTIYF
once TRBJ2-7 TRBV3-1/TRBV3-2 - TGTGCCAGCAGCCAGGCCGGGAACTCCTACGAGCAGTACTTC CASSQAGNSYEQYF
- TRBJ2-6 TRBV18 TRBD1 TGTGCCAGCTCACCGACAGGGAACTCTGGGGCCAACGTCCTGACTTTC CASSPTGNSGANVLTF
- TRBJ1-3 TRBV6-5 TRBD1 TGTGCCAGCACCCGGACAGGGGTGTCTGGAAACACCATATATTTT CASTRTGVSGNTIYF
- TRBJ2-3 TRBV5-1 TRBD2 TGCGCCAGCAGCTTGGAGGTTAGCGGGGGACCAGATACGCAGTATTTT CASSLEVSGGPDTQYF
- TRBJ2-1 TRBV5-1 - TGCGCCAGCAGCTTTGGCAGTTTAGCCTCAAGCTCCTACAATGAGCAGTTCTTC CASSFGSLASSSYNEQFF
- TRBJ1-2 TRBV5-1 - TGCGCCAGCAGCCAGTATTCTAACTATGGCTACACCTTC CASSQYSNYGYTF
- TRBJ2-1 TRBV5-1 - TGCGCCAGCAGCAGGGTACAGGTAGGCAATGAGCAGTTCTTC CASSRVQVGNEQFF
once TRBJ1-2 TRBV7-9 TRBD1 TGTGCCAGCAGGTTAGGAGTCAGGGGGAGCTACACCTTC CASRLGVRGSYTF
- TRBJ1-3 TRBV5-1 - TGCGCCAGCAGCCAAGGAGACCGCGCCACAAACTCTGGAAACACCATATATTTT CASSQGDRATNSGNTIYF
- TRBJ2-3 TRBV4-2 TRBD2 TGTGCCAGCAGCCAAGATCGAGGACTAGCGTCTAGCACAGATACGCAGTATTTT CASSQDRGLASSTDTQYF
- TRBJ2-3 TRBV5-4 TRBD2 TGTGCCAGCAGCTCGCGGGGGGCGGATACGCAGTATTTT CASSSRGADTQYF
- TRBJ2-1 TRBV5-6 - TGTGCCAGCTCGCCCGGACTGGGGGCAGTCTTC CASSPGLGAVF
- TRBJ1-5 TRBV6-5 - TGTGCCAGCAGCCTTCGGTATAGCAATCAGCCCCAGCATTTT CASSLRYSNQPQHF
- TRBJ2-1 TRBV29-1 TRBD2 TGCAGCGTTCGAGGACTAGACATTTCTTTTGAGCAGTTCTTC CSVRGLDISFEQFF
- TRBJ1-5 TRBV18 TRBD1 TGTGCCAGCTCACCCACCCGACAGGGGAATCAGCCCCAGCATTTT CASSPTRQGNQPQHF
- TRBJ2-1 TRBV2 TRBD1 TGTGCCAGCAGTACCAGGACAGGGCCCAATGAGCAGTTCTTC CASSTRTGPNEQFF
- TRBJ1-5 TRBV6-5 TRBD1 TGTGCCAGCGGGGGACAGGGGCAGCCCCAGCATTTT CASGGQGQPQHF
- TRBJ2-5 TRBV5-1 - TGCGCCAGCAGCTTGGAGCACCAAGAGACCCAGTACTTC CASSLEHQETQYF
- TRBJ2-3 TRBV5-8 - TGTGCCAGCAGGTTCAGGGGCAGGAGCACAGATACGCAGTATTTT CASRFRGRSTDTQYF
- TRBJ1-2 TRBV4-2 - TGTGCCAGCAGCCAAGAGGGGGGGGCAGGGGGCTACACCTTC CASSQEGGAGGYTF
- TRBJ1-1 TRBV5-4 - TGTGCCGACGGGGGTGAAGGCACTGAAGCTTTCTTT CADGGEGTEAFF
- TRBJ2-3 TRBV5-1 TRBD2 TGCGCCAGCAACCTAGCGGGGGGAGGCACAGATACGCAGTATTTT CASNLAGGGTDTQYF